The entry below describes one T cell receptor (beta chain). The antigen remains unidentified. In the PCR, 60 Vbeta and 13 Jbeta primers were used. Assay: immunoSEQ multiplex PCR; the TCRdb copy retains only in-frame clones and omits some. There are 95,000 to 150,000 clones in the sample; 75% to 90% occur only once, and over 2% lies in the top ten. The data derive from a study of cytomegalovirus exposure and HLA in healthy donors. Study results and caveats: TCR beta V- and J-gene trimming was later associated with a missense DCLRE1C variant. When presence/absence was analysed, sequencing depth was taken to be roughly uniform across donors.

The CDR3 extends over 14 amino acids. From germline, CDR1 is SGHNT and CDR2 YYREEE (reference sequence). The ends lost 5 bases at V and 3 bases at J; junction bases unmatched: 5. Everyone who donated was a healthy bone marrow donor. The donors, nominally healthy at sampling, likely had unrecorded immune exposures. This sequence originates from a man aged 30 to 39 in good health and CMV-seronegative. The chain carries TRBV5-4 and TRBJ1-2, with TRBD1 identical over 9 bases. Sequences were obtained from PBMCs. The CDR3 bases are TGTGCCAGCAGTTCGGGACAGGGAGACTATGGCTACACCTTC. Encoded protein: CASSSGQGDYGYTF.